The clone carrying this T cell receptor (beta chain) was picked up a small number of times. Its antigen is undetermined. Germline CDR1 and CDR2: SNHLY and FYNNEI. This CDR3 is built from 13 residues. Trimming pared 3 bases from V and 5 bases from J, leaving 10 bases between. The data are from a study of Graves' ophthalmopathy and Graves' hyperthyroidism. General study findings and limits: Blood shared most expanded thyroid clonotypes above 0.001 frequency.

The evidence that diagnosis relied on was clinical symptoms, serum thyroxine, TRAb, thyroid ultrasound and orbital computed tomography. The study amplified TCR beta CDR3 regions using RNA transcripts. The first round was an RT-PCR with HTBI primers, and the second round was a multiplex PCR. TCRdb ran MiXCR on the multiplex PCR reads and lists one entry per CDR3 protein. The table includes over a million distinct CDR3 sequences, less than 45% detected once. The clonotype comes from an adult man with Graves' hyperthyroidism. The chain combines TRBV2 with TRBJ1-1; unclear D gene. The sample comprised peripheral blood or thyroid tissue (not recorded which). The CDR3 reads CASSESGVTEAFF. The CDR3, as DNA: TGTGCCAGCAGTGAGTCTGGGGTAACTGAAGCTTTCTTT.